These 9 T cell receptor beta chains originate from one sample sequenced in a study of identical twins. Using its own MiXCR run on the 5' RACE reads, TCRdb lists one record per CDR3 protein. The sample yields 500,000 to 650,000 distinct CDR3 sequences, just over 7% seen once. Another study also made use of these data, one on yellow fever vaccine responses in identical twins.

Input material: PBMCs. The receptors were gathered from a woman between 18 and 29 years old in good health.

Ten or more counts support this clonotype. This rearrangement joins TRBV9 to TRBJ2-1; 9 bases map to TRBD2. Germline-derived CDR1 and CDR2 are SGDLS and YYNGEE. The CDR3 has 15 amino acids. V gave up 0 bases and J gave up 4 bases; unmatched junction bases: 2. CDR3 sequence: CASSVVSGGYNEQFF. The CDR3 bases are TGTGCCAGCAGCGTAGTGAGCGGGGGGTACAATGAGCAGTTCTTC.

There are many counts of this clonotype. The DNA of the CDR3 is TGTGCCAGCAGCCCAAAGACTAGCGGGCTATCCTACGAGCAGTACTTC. Translated, it gives CASSPKTSGLSYEQYF. This sequence joins TRBV3-1 and TRBJ2-7; 10 nucleotides line up with TRBD2. CDR1 is LGHDT and CDR2 is YNNKEL in the germline V gene (reference sequence). The V gene end was trimmed by 4 bases and the J gene end by 1 base; junction bases not matched to a gene: 7. The CDR3 totals 16 residues.

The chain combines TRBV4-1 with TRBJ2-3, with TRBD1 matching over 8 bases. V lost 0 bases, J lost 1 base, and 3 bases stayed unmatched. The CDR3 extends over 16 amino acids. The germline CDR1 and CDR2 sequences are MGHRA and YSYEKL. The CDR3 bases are TGCGCCAGCAGCCAAGAGCCAGGGGGCCGCACAGATACGCAGTATTTT. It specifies CASSQEPGGRTDTQYF.

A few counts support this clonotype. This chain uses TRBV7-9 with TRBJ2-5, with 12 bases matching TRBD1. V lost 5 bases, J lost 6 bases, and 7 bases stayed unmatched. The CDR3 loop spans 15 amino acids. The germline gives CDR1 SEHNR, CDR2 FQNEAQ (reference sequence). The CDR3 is CASSHGTGGKKTQYF. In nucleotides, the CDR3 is TGTGCCAGCAGCCACGGGACAGGGGGCAAAAAGACCCAGTACTTC. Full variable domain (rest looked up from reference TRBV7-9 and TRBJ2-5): DTGVSQNPRHKITKRGQNVTFRCDPISEHNRLYWYRQTLGQGPEFLTYFQNEAQLEKSRLLSDRFSAERPKGSFSTLEIQRTEQGDSAMYLCASSHGTGGKKTQYFGPGTRLLVL.

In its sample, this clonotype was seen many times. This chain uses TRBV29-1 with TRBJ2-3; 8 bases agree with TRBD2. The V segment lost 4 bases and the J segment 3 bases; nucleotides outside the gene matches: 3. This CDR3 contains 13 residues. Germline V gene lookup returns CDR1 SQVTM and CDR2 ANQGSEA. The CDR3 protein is CSVAGGPTDTQYF. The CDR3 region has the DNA TGCAGCGTTGCGGGGGGGCCTACAGATACGCAGTATTTT.

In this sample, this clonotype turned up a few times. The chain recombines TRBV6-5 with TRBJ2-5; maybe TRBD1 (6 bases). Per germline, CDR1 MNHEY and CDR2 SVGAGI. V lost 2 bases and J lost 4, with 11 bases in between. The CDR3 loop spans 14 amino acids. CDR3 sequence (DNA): TGTGCCAGCAGTTACGACAGGCCGCTAGAGACCCAGTACTTC. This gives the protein CASSYDRPLETQYF.

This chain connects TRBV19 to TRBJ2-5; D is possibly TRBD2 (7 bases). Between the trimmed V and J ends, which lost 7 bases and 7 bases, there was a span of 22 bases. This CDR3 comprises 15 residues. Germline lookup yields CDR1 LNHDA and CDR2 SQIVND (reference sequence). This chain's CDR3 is CASTEEGGKELTQYF. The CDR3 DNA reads TGTGCCAGTACCGAGGAGGGGGGGAAAGAGTTGACCCAGTACTTC.

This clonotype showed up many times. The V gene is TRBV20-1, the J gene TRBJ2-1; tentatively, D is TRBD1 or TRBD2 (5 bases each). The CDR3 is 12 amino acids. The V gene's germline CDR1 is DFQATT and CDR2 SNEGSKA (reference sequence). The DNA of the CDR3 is TGCCTCGCCGGGGCAGCCTACAATGAGCAGTTCTTC. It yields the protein CLAGAAYNEQFF.

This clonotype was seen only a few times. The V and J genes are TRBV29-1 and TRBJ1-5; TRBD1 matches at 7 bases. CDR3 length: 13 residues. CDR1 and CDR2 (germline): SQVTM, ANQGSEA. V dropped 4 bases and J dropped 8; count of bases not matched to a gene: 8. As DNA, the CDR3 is TGCAGCGTTGCCTTTGACAGGGCCGAGCCCCAGCATTTT. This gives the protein CSVAFDRAEPQHF.